The T cell receptor (beta chain) described here comes from a study of OX40 agonist ivuxolimab in advanced cancers. Sequencing was performed with immunoSEQ multiplex PCR; in TCRdb, only in-frame clones are kept and a portion is missing. This repertoire shows 9,500 to 15,000 clones, just under 75% found once; its top ten account for under 30%. Germline assignment: CDR1 LNHDA and CDR2 SQIVND (reference sequence). This CDR3 comprises 13 residues. V lost 10 bases, J lost 6 bases, and 9 bases stayed unmatched. The sequence was collected from an adult with an advanced solid tumor such as melanoma, head and neck, liver or kidney cancer. Sequenced here: CD4+ or CD8+ T cells sorted from blood, sampled in a trial of the OX40 agonist ivuxolimab. The chain recombines TRBV19 with TRBJ1-5; 7 bases align to TRBD1. CDR3 loop: CATSAAGGQPQHF. Here the CDR3 DNA reads TGTGCCACCTCGGCGGCAGGGGGTCAGCCCCAGCATTTT.